Shown below are 6 T cell receptor beta chains from a single sample sequenced in a study of T cells after yellow fever vaccination. TCRdb reanalysed the 5' RACE reads using MiXCR and keeps one entry per CDR3 protein. The profile covers some 550,000 distinct CDR3 sequences, with about a fifth appearing a single time and roughly an eighth taken by the ten largest. The sequenced sample was PBMCs, obtained 15 days after the yellow fever booster vaccination. The receptors come from a young man who received the YFV17D yellow fever vaccine.

The chain carries TRBV30 and TRBJ2-5, with 11 bases identical to TRBD2. The trim removed 0 bases at V and 7 bases at J, leaving 16 bases unmatched. This CDR3 contains 18 residues. The germline CDR1 and CDR2 sequences are GTSNPN and SVGIG (reference sequence). CDR3: CAWSVPPSGRPLWGTQYF. DNA of the CDR3: TGTGCCTGGAGTGTACCGCCTAGCGGGAGGCCCTTATGGGGGACCCAGTACTTC. The whole variable domain, filled in from reference TRBV30 and TRBJ2-5, reads SQTIHQWPATLVQPVGSPLSLECTVEGTSNPNLYWYRQAAGRGLQLLFYSVGIGQISSEVPQNLSASRPQDRQFILSSKKLLLSDSGFYLCAWSVPPSGRPLWGTQYFGPGTRLLVL.

This clonotype has a handful of counts. The V call is TRBV29-1, the J call TRBJ1-1; unclear D gene. The CDR3 spans 12 residues. Trimming stripped 7 bases from V and 0 bases from J, with 9 bases between. CDR1 is SQVTM and CDR2 is ANQGSEA in the germline V gene. CDR3 in DNA: TGCAGCGGCGGAGGTATGAACACTGAAGCTTTCTTT. Encoded protein: CSGGGMNTEAFF. Variable domain in full (rest from reference TRBV29-1 and TRBJ1-1): SAVISQKPSRDICQRGTSLTIQCQVDSQVTMMFWYRQQPGQSLTLIATANQGSEATYESGFVIDKFPISRPNLTFSTLTVSNMSPEDSSIYLCSGGGMNTEAFFGQGTRLTVV.

The sample holds a few counts of this clonotype. The chain employs TRBV12-3 or TRBV12-4 and TRBJ1-5; maybe TRBD1 (6 bases). This CDR3 is built from 14 residues. The germline V and J ends were trimmed by 6 bases and 4 bases, with 13 bases remaining between them. The CDR3 DNA sequence: TGTGCCAGCAGCCCCTTGGACAGAAATCAGCCCCAGCATTTT. Its translation is CASSPLDRNQPQHF.

The V gene is TRBV20-1, the J gene TRBJ1-5; D perhaps matches TRBD1 (5 bases). The CDR3 runs 14 residues. Trimming removed 6 bases from V and 0 bases from J, with 12 bases in between. Germline values: CDR1 DFQATT, CDR2 SNEGSKA (reference sequence). CDR3 loop: CSAPIGGSNQPQHF. Here the CDR3 DNA reads TGCAGTGCCCCAATCGGGGGTAGCAATCAGCCCCAGCATTTT.

The V gene is TRBV27, the J gene TRBJ2-7; TRBD2 is a possible D gene (6 bases). Germline loops: CDR1 MNHEY, CDR2 SMNVEV (reference sequence). V was shortened by 8 bases and J by 3 bases, with 14 bases between the two germline ends. The CDR3 is 13 amino acids. The CDR3 bases are TGTGCCAGCGCCCGGGACTTTTACTACGAGCAGTACTTC. This gives the protein CASARDFYYEQYF.

This clonotype was seen a handful of times. The CDR3 spells CASSHLAGASYNEQFF. The CDR3 nucleotides are TGCGCCAGCAGCCACCTAGCGGGAGCGTCCTACAATGAGCAGTTCTTC. The V call is TRBV4-3, the J call TRBJ2-1; 10 bases map to TRBD2. The J segment lost 1 base and the V segment lost 3 bases, leaving 3 bases of the junction unmatched. Per the germline V gene, CDR1 is LGHNA and CDR2 is YSLEER. This CDR3 region has 16 residues.